The TCR beta chain described here comes from a study of T cells in Graves' hyperthyroidism and ophthalmopathy. The wider study: Peripheral blood was acquired at first diagnosis, ahead of any therapy whatsoever.

Patients aged 18 to 65 with hyperthyroidism were newly diagnosed, with duration under 2 months. The study based diagnoses on clinical symptoms, serum thyroxine and TRAb, thyroid ultrasound and orbital computed tomography. The CDR3 regions of TCR beta were amplified from RNA transcripts. First-round RT-PCR of the TCR CDR3 relied on the HTBI primer set. MiXCR, applied by TCRdb to the multiplex PCR reads, yields one record per CDR3 protein. The repertoire holds about 760,000 distinct CDR3 sequences, with roughly a third as singletons. Germline V CDR1 and CDR2: SNHLY, FYNNEI. CDR3 length: 17 residues. Trimming shortened V by 8 bases and J by 0 bases, and 19 bases separated the two germline ends.

The TCR was taken from a woman in her 40s with Graves' hyperthyroidism. The sequenced material came from blood. The chain links TRBV2 to TRBJ2-2; the D gene is possibly TRBD1 (5 bases). The CDR3 DNA reads as TGTGCCAGCCGGAAAGGGGTTGGGTCTGCGAACACCGGGGAGCTGTTTTTT. This encodes CASRKGVGSANTGELFF.